This passage covers 17 T cell receptor beta chains from one sample sequenced in a study of early T cells in non-severe SARS-CoV-2 infection. Each CDR3 protein is one row after TCRdb ran MiXCR on the 5' RACE reads. The data show 80,000 to 100,000 distinct CDR3 sequences, with around 14% seen just once and 6.5% to 8.5% held by the top ten. Sequencing was done on a sample of whole blood. These receptors were collected from an adult who was a healthcare worker with PCR-confirmed SARS-CoV-2 infection or an uninfected control (not recorded which).

This clonotype has only a few counts. The gene calls are TRBV4-2 and TRBJ1-6; D is undetermined. The length of the CDR3 is 15 residues. Trimming removed 1 base at V and 6 bases at J, with 10 bases between. Germline V gene data show CDR1 as LGHNA and CDR2 as YNFKEQ. CDR3 loop: CASSQATSFNSPLHF. DNA of the CDR3: TGTGCCAGCAGCCAAGCCACCAGTTTTAATTCACCCCTCCACTTT.

The sample holds a few counts of this clonotype. This chain uses TRBV18 with TRBJ2-5; D ambiguous. The CDR3 totals 14 residues. Trimming removed 3 bases from V and 3 bases from J, with 11 bases in between. Per the germline V gene, CDR1 is KGHSH and CDR2 is LQKENI. This chain's CDR3 is CASSPTADEETQYF. CDR3 coding DNA: TGTGCCAGCTCACCGACGGCAGATGAAGAGACCCAGTACTTC.

This clonotype was seen ten or more times. The chain carries TRBV2 and TRBJ2-1; 9 bases are a match to TRBD1. This CDR3 has 16 amino acids. Per the germline V gene, CDR1 is SNHLY and CDR2 is FYNNEI. J lost 8 bases, V lost 5 bases, and 13 bases had no gene match. CDR3 residues: CASSPGQGGWYDEQFF. Written as DNA, the CDR3 is TGTGCCAGCAGTCCGGGACAGGGTGGTTGGTACGATGAGCAGTTCTTC.

This chain joins TRBV19 and TRBJ2-7; D is ambiguous. V was trimmed by 7 bases and J by 3 bases, leaving 4 bases between them. The CDR3 is made up of 10 amino acids. Looked up from germline, CDR1 is LNHDA and CDR2 is SQIVND (reference sequence). The CDR3 sequence is CASKRYEQYF. DNA of the CDR3: TGTGCCAGTAAGCGCTACGAGCAGTACTTC.

The CDR3: CASSLAGTAYSPLHF. Here the CDR3 DNA reads TGTGCCAGCAGCTTAGCCGGGACAGCTTATTCACCCCTCCACTTT. The chain links TRBV7-8 to TRBJ1-6, with 7 bases aligning to TRBD1. The V and J ends lost 0 bases and 8 bases, in that order; junction bases with no gene match: 4. The CDR3 consists of 15 residues. Germline CDR1 and CDR2: SGHVS and FQNEAQ.

V is TRBV11-3 and J is TRBJ2-3; D not certain. The CDR3 consists of 14 residues. V gave up 5 bases and J gave up 2 bases, with 11 bases separating them. Germline V lookup: CDR1 SGHNT, CDR2 YENEEA. The chain's CDR3 is CASSTGPSTDTQYF. CDR3 sequence (DNA): TGTGCCAGCAGCACCGGACCATCCACAGATACGCAGTATTTT.

The CDR3 loop is CASSSGFYEKLFF. In DNA, the CDR3 is TGTGCCAGCAGCTCAGGTTTCTATGAAAAACTGTTTTTT. V is TRBV7-9 and J is TRBJ1-4; D gene ambiguous. The CDR3 is 13 residues long. The V gene lost 4 bases and the J gene lost 6 bases, with 9 bases spanning the gap. Germline V gene data show CDR1 as SEHNR and CDR2 as FQNEAQ (reference sequence).

This chain connects TRBV9 to TRBJ2-6; possibly TRBD1 for D (5 bases). Trimming cost V 3 bases and J 0 bases, with 10 bases left between them. Germline V gene data show CDR1 as SGDLS and CDR2 as YYNGEE. The CDR3 covers 16 residues. CDR3 amino acids: CASSATQGSGANVLTF. The CDR3, as DNA: TGTGCCAGCAGCGCCACCCAGGGCTCTGGGGCCAACGTCCTGACTTTC.

In this sample, this clonotype turned up a few times. This rearrangement joins TRBV5-1 to TRBJ2-6, with 7 nucleotides matching TRBD1. This CDR3 comprises 19 residues. Germline CDR1 and CDR2: SGHRS and YFSETQ. V dropped 1 base and J dropped 2; count of bases not matched to a gene: 12. CDR3 sequence: CASSLTSRDRDAGANVLTF. CDR3 nucleotide sequence: TGCGCCAGCAGCTTGACAAGTAGAGACAGGGACGCTGGGGCCAACGTCCTGACTTTC.

This clonotype was recorded at least ten times. The chain uses TRBV5-4 and TRBJ2-2; D is unresolved. CDR3 length equals 11 residues. Between the trimmed V and J ends, which lost 1 base and 6 bases, there was a span of 1 base. From germline, CDR1 is SGHNT and CDR2 YYREEE (reference sequence). For the CDR3, the DNA is TGTGCCAGCAGCTTGCCCGGGGAGCTGTTTTTT. Encoded protein: CASSLPGELFF.

This clonotype has ten or more counts. The gene calls are TRBV7-6 and TRBJ2-3; 9 positions match TRBD2. The V gene end was trimmed by 3 bases and the J gene end by 3 bases; junction bases not matched to a gene: 1. This CDR3 contains 14 residues. Germline values: CDR1 SGHVS, CDR2 FNYEAQ. For the CDR3, the DNA is TGTGCCAGCAGCTTGGCGGGAGGGACAGATACGCAGTATTTT. Residues: CASSLAGGTDTQYF.

This chain uses TRBV11-2 with TRBJ1-4, with 8 nucleotides matching TRBD1. The ends lost 10 bases at V and 6 bases at J; junction bases unmatched: 10. The germline V gene has CDR1 SGHAT and CDR2 FQNNGV. The CDR3 runs 14 residues. DNA of the CDR3: TGTGCCAACAGGACAGGGTTAGACGATGAAAAACTGTTTTTT. This encodes CANRTGLDDEKLFF.

This clonotype turned up a few times. The chain employs TRBV12-3 or TRBV12-4 and TRBJ1-5; TRBD1 matches at 7 bases. CDR3 length: 14 residues. V was clipped by 5 bases and J by 5 bases; unmatched bases: 6. The CDR3 bases are TGTGCCAGCAGTCCGAGACAGGGTGATCAGCCCCAGCATTTT. The encoded protein is CASSPRQGDQPQHF.

This clonotype turned up a few times. This chain connects TRBV20-1 to TRBJ2-7, with D possibly matching TRBD2 (6 bases). The CDR3 has 13 amino acids. Germline loops: CDR1 DFQATT, CDR2 SNEGSKA (reference sequence). V shed 4 bases and J shed 1 base, with 11 bases lying between them. CDR3 amino acids: CSAIQGLSYEQYF. The CDR3, as DNA: TGCAGTGCTATTCAGGGACTTTCCTACGAGCAGTACTTC.

This clonotype is categorized as medium-sized. V gene TRBV18 combines with J gene TRBJ2-3; no firm D call. This CDR3 has 15 amino acids. Germline CDR1 and CDR2: KGHSH and LQKENI. Trimming pared 0 bases from V and 2 bases from J, leaving 9 bases between. The CDR3 sequence: CASSPPLANTDTQYF. The DNA for the CDR3 is TGTGCCAGCTCACCACCGTTGGCTAACACAGATACGCAGTATTTT.

This clonotype was observed a handful of times. DNA for the CDR3: TGTGCCACCAGCAGGTGGACAGGGTCCTACGAGCAGTACTTC. Translating gives CATSRWTGSYEQYF. The chain carries TRBV15 and TRBJ2-7; TRBD1 agrees at 8 bases. The CDR3 length is 14 residues. Trimming cost V 3 bases and J 1 base; bases outside gene matches: 2. Germline lookup yields CDR1 LNHNV and CDR2 YYDKDF (reference sequence). The variable domain in full, completed from reference TRBV15 and TRBJ2-7, reads DAMVIQNPRYQVTQFGKPVTLSCSQTLNHNVMYWYQQKSSQAPKLLFHYYDKDFNNEADTPDNFQSRRPNTSFCFLDIRSPGLGDTAMYLCATSRWTGSYEQYFGPGTRLTVT.

This clonotype was observed a handful of times. The chain employs TRBV7-9 and TRBJ2-7; 10 bases are shared with TRBD2. The CDR3 extends over 16 amino acids. Trimming at V came to 4 bases and at J to 3 bases, leaving 9 bases not matched to a gene. Germline loops: CDR1 SEHNR, CDR2 FQNEAQ (reference sequence). The CDR3 loop is CASSYRTSGLFYEQYF. DNA for the CDR3: TGTGCCAGCAGCTACAGGACTAGCGGACTCTTCTACGAGCAGTACTTC.